Shown below are 19 T cell receptor beta chains from a single sample sequenced in a study of OX40 agonist ivuxolimab in advanced cancers. The assay was immunoSEQ multiplex PCR, and TCRdb's table has in-frame clones only and misses some. The table lists around 21,000 clones, around 88% of them singletons, with about an eighth in the top ten. The sequenced sample was CD4+ or CD8+ T cells sorted from blood, obtained in a trial of the OX40 agonist ivuxolimab. The receptors here all came from an adult with an advanced solid tumor such as melanoma, head and neck, liver or kidney cancer.

V gene TRBV28 combines with J gene TRBJ2-7; D is unresolved. This CDR3 is built from 11 residues. V lost 10 bases to trimming and J lost 3 bases, with 10 bases between them. Germline assignment: CDR1 MDHEN and CDR2 SYDVKM. The chain's CDR3 is CATVDDYEQYF. The CDR3 nucleotides read TGTGCCACCGTAGACGACTACGAGCAGTACTTC. Full variable domain (remainder filled in from reference TRBV28 and TRBJ2-7): DVKVTQSSRYLVKRTGEKVFLECVQDMDHENMFWYRQDPGLGLRLIYFSYDVKMKEKGDIPEGYSVSREKKERFSLILESASTNQTSMYLCATVDDYEQYFGPGTRLTVT.

V and J are TRBV7-9 and TRBJ1-3; no clear D. This CDR3 contains 10 residues. V gave up 5 bases and J gave up 5 bases, with 1 base separating them. The V gene's germline CDR1 is SEHNR and CDR2 FQNEAQ (reference sequence). The DNA for the CDR3 is TGTGCCAGCAGCCGAAACACCATATATTTT. Translation gives CASSRNTIYF.

V usage is TRBV9 and J usage is TRBJ2-2, with a tentative D call TRBD2 (6 bases). The CDR3 contains 14 residues. The V gene's germline CDR1 is SGDLS and CDR2 YYNGEE. V lost 2 bases, J lost 6 bases, and 11 bases lay in between. The CDR3 coding sequence is TGTGCCAGCAGCGTTCGGGAGTATCCCGGGGAGCTGTTTTTT. It codes for CASSVREYPGELFF. The full variable domain, with the rest looked up from reference TRBV9 and TRBJ2-2, is DSGVTQTPKHLITATGQRVTLRCSPRSGDLSVYWYQQSLDQGLQFLIQYYNGEERAKGNILERFSAQQFPDLHSELNLSSLELGDSALYFCASSVREYPGELFFGEGSRLTVL.

The chain combines TRBV7-9 with TRBJ2-1; 7 positions agree with TRBD2. The CDR3 consists of 16 residues. Germline V lookup: CDR1 SEHNR, CDR2 FQNEAQ (reference sequence). With 5 bases clipped from V and 3 bases from J, the junction kept 10 bases outside the gene matches. Here the CDR3 reads CASSQSPSGNYNEQFF. CDR3 DNA sequence: TGTGCCAGCAGCCAGAGCCCCAGCGGGAACTACAATGAGCAGTTCTTC. Complete variable domain (other parts from reference TRBV7-9 and TRBJ2-1): DTGVSQNPRHKITKRGQNVTFRCDPISEHNRLYWYRQTLGQGPEFLTYFQNEAQLEKSRLLSDRFSAERPKGSFSTLEIQRTEQGDSAMYLCASSQSPSGNYNEQFFGPGTRLTVL.

V is TRBV7-2 and J is TRBJ2-1; D unclear. Germline V lookup: CDR1 SGHTA, CDR2 FQGNSA. CDR3 length: 16 residues. Trimming took off 5 bases at V and 0 bases at J, with 14 bases between the two ends. For the CDR3, the DNA is TGTGCCAGCAGCCCTCCGGGTAGGGTCTCCTACAATGAGCAGTTCTTC. Translating gives CASSPPGRVSYNEQFF.

The chain links TRBV7-8 to TRBJ1-5; D not certain. This CDR3 is 15 amino acids long. The V end was cut by 5 bases, the J end by 4 bases, with 15 bases between. Germline V lookup: CDR1 SGHVS, CDR2 FQNEAQ. CDR3 in amino acids: CASSPLRTVNQPQHF. The CDR3 DNA follows: TGTGCCAGCAGCCCTCTTAGGACGGTAAATCAGCCCCAGCATTTT.

The rearrangement links TRBV27 to TRBJ1-5; D gene ambiguous. Germline assignment: CDR1 MNHEY and CDR2 SMNVEV (reference sequence). This CDR3 is built from 14 residues. The ends were cut back, 8 bases at V and 1 base at J, with 12 bases in the middle. The CDR3 bases are TGTGCCAGCGGAATCGGGCCCAGCAATCAGCCCCAGCATTTT. It is translated as CASGIGPSNQPQHF.

This clone was seen only a few times. The CDR3 loop is CASRLGLAATQYF. The CDR3 coding sequence is TGTGCCAGCAGGCTGGGACTGGCGGCCACCCAGTACTTC. The chain employs TRBV28 and TRBJ2-5; possibly TRBD2 for D (6 bases). This CDR3 has 13 residues. V was trimmed by 6 bases and J by 8 bases, leaving 16 bases between them. Germline CDR1 and CDR2: MDHEN and SYDVKM.

This chain links TRBV7-8 with TRBJ2-7; 7 bases map to TRBD1. Germline V gives CDR1 SGHVS, CDR2 FQNEAQ. V lost 3 bases, J lost 1 base, and 3 bases stayed unmatched. The CDR3 sequence is 14 residues long. CDR3 amino acids: CASSLATGSYEQYF. In DNA form, the CDR3 reads TGTGCCAGCAGCTTGGCGACAGGGTCCTACGAGCAGTACTTC.

The chain is built from TRBV4-3 and TRBJ2-1, with 13 positions matching TRBD2. V gave up 3 bases and J gave up 4 bases; unmatched junction bases: 15. This CDR3 region has 20 residues. CDR1 and CDR2 from the germline V gene are LGHNA and YSLEER. CDR3 in DNA: TGCGCCAGCAGCCACGGCCTAGGGGCTACTAGCGGGAGGGTTTACAATGAGCAGTTCTTC. Translating it yields CASSHGLGATSGRVYNEQFF.

The chain carries TRBV30 and TRBJ2-7; 9 bases match TRBD1. In germline, CDR1 is GTSNPN, CDR2 SVGIG (reference sequence). The trim removed 8 bases at V and 3 bases at J, leaving 11 bases unmatched. The length of the CDR3 is 14 residues. The CDR3 region has the DNA TGTGCCACGCGGGGGACAGGGTCGATCTACGAGCAGTACTTC. The encoded protein is CATRGTGSIYEQYF.

The gene calls are TRBV9 and TRBJ2-7, with TRBD2 matching over 10 bases. Per the germline V gene, CDR1 is SGDLS and CDR2 is YYNGEE. After removal of 0 bases from V and 1 base from J, the junction contained 1 base not matched to a gene. The CDR3 extends over 15 amino acids. This CDR3 reads CASSVGSGRSYEQYF. CDR3 DNA: TGTGCCAGCAGCGTAGGTAGCGGGAGGTCCTACGAGCAGTACTTC.

Notes on this clone: At one of its ends the junction is not consistent with the germline gene, which may arise from a read error. The gene calls are TRBV11-2 and TRBJ2-5; D is ambiguous. This CDR3 has 13 residues. Germline V gives CDR1 SGHAT, CDR2 FQNNGV. The CDR3 nucleotides read TGTGCCAGCAGCTTAGGGAATGGCGGCCCCCCGGACTTC. Translation gives CASSLGNGGPPDF.

V gene TRBV19 combines with J gene TRBJ2-5; D might be TRBD1 (5 bases). The ends were cut back, 1 base at V and 2 bases at J, with 14 bases in the middle. The CDR3 is 16 residues long. The germline V gene encodes CDR1 LNHDA and CDR2 SQIVND (reference sequence). Here the CDR3 reads CASSIGYRDSQETQYF. The DNA of the CDR3 is TGTGCCAGTAGTATAGGGTACAGAGACAGTCAAGAGACCCAGTACTTC.

The chain recombines TRBV5-4 with TRBJ1-2, with TRBD1 as a possible D gene (5 bases). The germline V and J ends were trimmed by 2 bases and 4 bases, with 15 bases remaining between them. Germline V gives CDR1 SGHNT, CDR2 YYREEE (reference sequence). This CDR3 has 15 residues. The CDR3 DNA is TGTGCCAGCAGCTTACGGGGCCTAATACCCTATGGCTACACCTTC. Translation gives CASSLRGLIPYGYTF.

The gene calls are TRBV4-2 and TRBJ2-3, with D hard to call. Germline CDR1 LGHNA, CDR2 YNFKEQ. Trimming removed 0 bases at V and 5 bases at J, with 9 bases between. The CDR3 is 14 amino acids. CDR3 sequence: CASSQDRNGDTQYF. CDR3 sequence (DNA): TGTGCCAGCAGCCAAGATAGGAACGGAGATACGCAGTATTTT.

This chain connects TRBV19 to TRBJ2-7, with D perhaps TRBD1 (6 bases). CDR3 length: 13 residues. Trimming took off 5 bases at V and 1 base at J, with 9 bases between the two ends. Looked up from germline, CDR1 is LNHDA and CDR2 is SQIVND (reference sequence). CDR3 residues: CASSLGTSYEQYF. Written as DNA, the CDR3 is TGTGCCAGTAGTCTCGGGACATCCTACGAGCAGTACTTC.

The chain recombines TRBV11-2 with TRBJ2-7; D possibly corresponds to TRBD2 (5 bases). The germline V and J ends were trimmed by 3 bases and 3 bases, with 15 bases remaining between them. Per germline, CDR1 SGHAT and CDR2 FQNNGV. The CDR3 is 15 residues long. Here the CDR3 reads CASSLEEDGFYEQYF. DNA of the CDR3: TGTGCCAGCAGCTTGGAGGAGGACGGTTTCTACGAGCAGTACTTC.

The V gene is TRBV27, the J gene TRBJ2-7, with 7 positions matching TRBD1. Losses at the gene ends were 4 bases for V and 0 bases for J; bases not matched to a gene: 0. The CDR3 is 13 amino acids. The germline V gene has CDR1 MNHEY and CDR2 SMNVEV (reference sequence). The CDR3 nucleotides are TGTGCCAGCAGTTACAGGGGCTCCTACGAGCAGTACTTC. This sequence encodes CASSYRGSYEQYF.